A single sample gave rise to the 11 T cell receptor beta chains below, sequenced in a study of cytomegalovirus exposure and HLA in healthy donors. Vbeta (60) and Jbeta (13) primers were used in the PCR. Sequencing used immunoSEQ multiplex PCR; TCRdb keeps in-frame clones, though not all of them. The sample includes around 120,000 clones, roughly 80% seen only once; the top ten take about 29%. Specimen: PBMCs. The receptors were gathered from a man aged 60 to 75 in good health and CMV-seropositive.

This chain uses TRBV6-4 with TRBJ2-3, with TRBD1 identical over 9 bases. J was trimmed by 5 bases and V by 0 bases; bases with no gene match: 3. The CDR3 has 15 amino acids. Germline V CDR1 and CDR2: MRHNA, SNTAGT. The CDR3 bases are TGTGCCAGCAGTGACTCACAGGGGGCAGGAGATACGCAGTATTTT. This codes for CASSDSQGAGDTQYF.

This clone was recorded a few times. The chain joins TRBV9 to TRBJ2-6, with D perhaps matching TRBD2 (6 bases). The CDR3 contains 17 residues. Trimming removed 5 bases at V and 2 bases at J, with 17 bases between. Germline CDR1 SGDLS, CDR2 YYNGEE. Here the CDR3 reads CASRPGGLRAGANVLTF. The CDR3 nucleotides read TGTGCCAGCAGGCCTGGGGGACTGAGGGCTGGGGCCAACGTCCTGACTTTC.

The J gene is TRBJ2-7, the V gene TRBV7-9; D is possibly TRBD2 (7 bases). Trimming shortened V by 1 base and J by 6 bases, and 13 bases separated the two germline ends. The CDR3 is 14 amino acids. Germline CDR1 is SEHNR and CDR2 is FQNEAQ (reference sequence). The CDR3 sequence: CASSLGGRGSEQYF. In DNA form, the CDR3 reads TGTGCCAGCAGCTTAGGTGGGAGGGGGAGCGAGCAGTACTTC. Drawing the rest from reference TRBV7-9 and TRBJ2-7, the complete variable domain is DTGVSQNPRHKITKRGQNVTFRCDPISEHNRLYWYRQTLGQGPEFLTYFQNEAQLEKSRLLSDRFSAERPKGSFSTLEIQRTEQGDSAMYLCASSLGGRGSEQYFGPGTRLTVT.

The chain couples TRBV6-5 to TRBJ1-1; 9 bases line up with TRBD1. Per the germline V gene, CDR1 is MNHEY and CDR2 is SVGAGI. The junction had 3 bases not matched to a gene; V was cut back by 0 bases and J by 4 bases. The CDR3 has 15 residues. The CDR3, as DNA: TGTGCCAGCAGTTACTCGTCGACAGGGGGCACTGAAGCTTTCTTT. This codes for CASSYSSTGGTEAFF.

The J gene is TRBJ2-3, the V gene TRBV7-3; 7 positions match TRBD2. CDR3 length: 15 amino acids. Trimming at V came to 4 bases and at J to 2 bases, leaving 6 bases not matched to a gene. CDR1 is SGHTA, CDR2 FQGTGA, per germline. The CDR3 here is CASSSAGSFTDTQYF. The CDR3 DNA follows: TGTGCCAGCAGCTCAGCGGGGTCCTTCACAGATACGCAGTATTTT.

The V and J genes are TRBV28 and TRBJ2-3; no clear D. Germline CDR1 and CDR2: MDHEN and SYDVKM. Trimming stripped 3 bases from V and 0 bases from J, with 7 bases between. The CDR3 contains 14 residues. The CDR3 sequence is CASSLAASTDTQYF. The DNA for the CDR3 is TGTGCCAGCAGTTTGGCGGCGAGCACAGATACGCAGTATTTT.

The chain recombines TRBV2 with TRBJ2-7, with 7 bases matching TRBD1. Germline loops: CDR1 SNHLY, CDR2 FYNNEI. The V gene end was trimmed by 8 bases and the J gene end by 5 bases; junction bases not matched to a gene: 6. The CDR3 is made up of 12 amino acids. The chain's CDR3 is CASHSQGNEQYF. The CDR3 region has the DNA TGTGCCAGCCATTCACAGGGGAACGAGCAGTACTTC.

The chain links TRBV12-5 to TRBJ1-1, with D perhaps matching TRBD1 (5 bases). Per the germline V gene, CDR1 is LGHNT and CDR2 is FRNRAP. This CDR3 is 18 amino acids long. The ends were cut back, 2 bases at V and 1 base at J, with 20 bases in the middle. The CDR3 coding sequence is TGTGCTAGTGGTTTGATTATCGGGGCCGGGGGATGGAACACTGAAGCTTTCTTT. Its translation is CASGLIIGAGGWNTEAFF.

V and J are TRBV5-1 and TRBJ2-5, with 9 bases identical to TRBD1. CDR3 length: 16 residues. Unmatched junction bases numbered 11, after V lost 4 bases and J lost 4 bases. CDR1 is SGHRS and CDR2 is YFSETQ in the germline V gene. The CDR3 sequence is CASSRTGQGNRETQYF. In DNA, the CDR3 is TGCGCCAGCAGCAGAACGGGACAGGGTAATCGAGAGACCCAGTACTTC.

This chain joins TRBV10-1 and TRBJ2-1; 12 nucleotides agree with TRBD1. Per germline, CDR1 WNHNN and CDR2 SYGVQD (reference sequence). The CDR3 sequence is 15 residues long. V trimming: 8 bases; J trimming: 7 bases; junction bases outside the gene matches: 9. CDR3 protein: CASGSGTGGRNEQFF. The DNA of the CDR3 is TGCGCCAGCGGATCCGGGACAGGGGGCAGGAATGAGCAGTTCTTC.

The chain combines TRBV7-9 with TRBJ2-3, with no clear D. Trimming left V 2 bases short and J 11 bases short, with 5 bases between. CDR1 SEHNR and CDR2 FQNEAQ come from the germline V gene (reference sequence). The CDR3 extends over 10 amino acids. CDR3 sequence: CASSLYMQYF. The CDR3 DNA follows: TGTGCCAGCAGCTTATATATGCAGTATTTT.